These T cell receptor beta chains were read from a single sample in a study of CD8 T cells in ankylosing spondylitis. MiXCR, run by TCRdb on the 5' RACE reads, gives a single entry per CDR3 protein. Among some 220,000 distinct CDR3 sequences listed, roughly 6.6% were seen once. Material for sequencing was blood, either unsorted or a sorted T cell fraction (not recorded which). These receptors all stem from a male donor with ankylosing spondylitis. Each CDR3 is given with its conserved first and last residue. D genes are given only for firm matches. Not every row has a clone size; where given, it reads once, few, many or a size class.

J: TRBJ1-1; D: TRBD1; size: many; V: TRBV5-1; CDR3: CASSLVAGQARNTEAFF; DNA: TGCGCCAGCAGCTTGGTTGCTGGACAGGCGAGGAACACTGAAGCTTTCTTT
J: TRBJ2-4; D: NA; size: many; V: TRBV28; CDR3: CASSSRWYIQYF; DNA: TGTGCCAGCAGCTCCAGATGGTACATTCAGTACTTC
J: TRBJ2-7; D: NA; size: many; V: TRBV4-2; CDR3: CASSQPRLDSYEQYF; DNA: TGTGCCAGCAGCCAACCCCGACTGGACTCCTACGAGCAGTACTTC
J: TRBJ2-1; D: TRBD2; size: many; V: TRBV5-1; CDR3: CASSLQRGGEQFF; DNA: TGCGCCAGCAGCTTGCAGCGGGGGGGTGAGCAGTTCTTC
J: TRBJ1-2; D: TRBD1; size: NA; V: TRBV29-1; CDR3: CSVPGTGYGYTF; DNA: TGCAGCGTTCCGGGGACAGGCTATGGCTACACCTTC
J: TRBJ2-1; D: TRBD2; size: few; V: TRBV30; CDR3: CAWSVPLAGLQNEQFF; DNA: TGTGCCTGGAGTGTCCCTTTAGCGGGACTACAAAATGAGCAGTTCTTC
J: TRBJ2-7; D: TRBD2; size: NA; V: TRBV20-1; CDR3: CSAATGTSGRGYEQYF; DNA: TGCAGTGCTGCGACGGGGACTAGCGGAAGGGGTTACGAGCAGTACTTC
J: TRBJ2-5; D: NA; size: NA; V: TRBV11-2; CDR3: CASSQGGEGEQETQYF; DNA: TGTGCCAGCAGTCAAGGGGGGGAAGGGGAGCAAGAGACCCAGTACTTC
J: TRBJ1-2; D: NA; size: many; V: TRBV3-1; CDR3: CASSQGTATNYGYTF; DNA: TGTGCCAGCAGCCAAGGAACAGCCACGAACTATGGCTACACCTTC
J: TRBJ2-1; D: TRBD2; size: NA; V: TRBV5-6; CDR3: CASSTWTSGAYNEQFF; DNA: TGTGCCAGCAGCACTTGGACTAGCGGAGCCTACAATGAGCAGTTCTTC
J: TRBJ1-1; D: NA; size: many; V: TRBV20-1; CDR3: CSARPRMNTEAFF; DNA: TGCAGTGCTAGACCTCGCATGAACACTGAAGCTTTCTTT
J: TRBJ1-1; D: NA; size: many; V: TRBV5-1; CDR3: CASSFLDSRNTEAFF; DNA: TGCGCCAGCAGCTTTTTGGATAGCCGGAACACTGAAGCTTTCTTT
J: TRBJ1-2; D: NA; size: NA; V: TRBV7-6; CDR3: CASSLMAYNGYTF; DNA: TGTGCCAGCAGCTTGATGGCATATAATGGCTACACCTTC
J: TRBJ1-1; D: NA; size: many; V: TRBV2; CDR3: CASSPGRDTEAFF; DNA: TGTGCCAGCAGTCCGGGGAGGGACACTGAAGCTTTCTTT
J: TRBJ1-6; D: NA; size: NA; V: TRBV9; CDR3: CASSAGGGSPLHF; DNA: TGTGCCAGCAGCGCCGGGGGGGGCTCACCCCTCCACTTT
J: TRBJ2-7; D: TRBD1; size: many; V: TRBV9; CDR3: CASSVEQGNNYEQYF; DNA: TGTGCCAGCAGCGTAGAACAGGGGAACAACTACGAGCAGTACTTC
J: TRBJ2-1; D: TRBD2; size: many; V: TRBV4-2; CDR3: CASSRIAGEGNEQFF; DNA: TGTGCCAGCAGCCGAATAGCGGGAGAGGGCAATGAGCAGTTCTTC
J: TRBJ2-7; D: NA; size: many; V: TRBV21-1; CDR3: CASRSGQTNEQYF; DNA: TGTGCCAGCAGATCTGGGCAGACCAACGAGCAGTACTTC
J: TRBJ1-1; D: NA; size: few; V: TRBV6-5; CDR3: CASSNTPSGEGNTEAFF; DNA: TGTGCCAGCAGTAATACTCCCAGTGGGGAAGGGAACACTGAAGCTTTCTTT
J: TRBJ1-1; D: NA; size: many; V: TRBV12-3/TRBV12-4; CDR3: CASTQIGGNTEAFF; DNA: TGTGCCAGCACCCAGATTGGGGGAAACACTGAAGCTTTCTTT
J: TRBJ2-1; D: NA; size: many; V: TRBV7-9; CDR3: CASSLRTSYNEQFF; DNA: TGTGCCAGCAGCTTGAGAACTAGTTACAATGAGCAGTTCTTC
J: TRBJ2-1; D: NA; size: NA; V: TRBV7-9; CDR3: CASSSPAVSYNEQFF; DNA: TGTGCCAGCAGCTCCCCTGCGGTCTCCTACAATGAGCAGTTCTTC
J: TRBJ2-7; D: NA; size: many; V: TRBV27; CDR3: CASSEMRAHYEQYF; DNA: TGTGCCAGCAGCGAGATGAGGGCCCACTACGAGCAGTACTTC
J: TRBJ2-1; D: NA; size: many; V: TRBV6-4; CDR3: CASSDIGMGHEQFF; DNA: TGTGCCAGCAGTGACATTGGCATGGGACATGAGCAGTTCTTC
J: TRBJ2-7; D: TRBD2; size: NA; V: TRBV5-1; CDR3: CASSWLASGRPEQYF; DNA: TGCGCCAGCAGCTGGCTGGCTAGCGGGAGACCCGAGCAGTACTTC
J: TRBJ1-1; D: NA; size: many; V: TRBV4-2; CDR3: CASSQSDSHTEAFF; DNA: TGTGCCAGCAGCCAATCCGACAGCCACACTGAAGCTTTCTTT
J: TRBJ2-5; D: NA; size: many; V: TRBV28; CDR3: CASSFVGTQYF; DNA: TGTGCCAGCAGTTTCGTGGGGACCCAGTACTTC
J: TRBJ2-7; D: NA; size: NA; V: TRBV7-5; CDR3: CISVPAKRYEQYF; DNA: NA
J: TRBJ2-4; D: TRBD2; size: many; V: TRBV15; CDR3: CATSTGTSNIQYF; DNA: TGTGCCACCAGCACCGGGACTAGCAACATTCAGTACTTC
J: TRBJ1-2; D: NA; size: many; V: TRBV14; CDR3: CASSQDQRGGLYGYTF; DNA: TGTGCCAGCAGCCAGGACCAGCGCGGGGGCCTCTATGGCTACACCTTC
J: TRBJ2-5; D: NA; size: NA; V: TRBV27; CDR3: CASNSVGDPQETQYF; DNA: TGTGCCAGCAATAGTGTAGGGGATCCCCAAGAGACCCAGTACTTC
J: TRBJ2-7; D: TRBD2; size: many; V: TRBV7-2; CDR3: CASSFLAGDDEQYF; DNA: TGTGCCAGCAGCTTCCTAGCGGGAGACGACGAGCAGTACTTC
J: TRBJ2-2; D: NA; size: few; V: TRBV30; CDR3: CAWRDQGPGELFF; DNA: TGTGCCTGGAGGGACCAGGGTCCCGGGGAGCTGTTTTTT
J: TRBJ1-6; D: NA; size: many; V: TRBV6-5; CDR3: CASSYSEGRRPLHF; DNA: TGTGCCAGCAGTTACTCGGAGGGTAGAAGACCCCTCCACTTT
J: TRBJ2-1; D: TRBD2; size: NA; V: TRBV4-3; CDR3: CASSQEASGGTLYNEQFF; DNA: TGCGCCAGCAGCCAAGAAGCTAGCGGGGGGACCCTATACAATGAGCAGTTCTTC
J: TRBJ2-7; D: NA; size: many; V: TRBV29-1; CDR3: CSATGTVYEQYF; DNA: TGCAGCGCAACCGGGACCGTATACGAGCAGTACTTC
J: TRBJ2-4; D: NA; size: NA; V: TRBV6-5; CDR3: CASRPTASKNIQYF; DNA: TGTGCCAGCAGGCCGACAGCCAGCAAAAACATTCAGTACTTC
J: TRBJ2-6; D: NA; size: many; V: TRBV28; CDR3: CASSSPDPPGHPSGANVLTF; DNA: TGTGCCAGCAGTTCGCCGGACCCACCGGGACACCCCTCTGGGGCCAACGTCCTGACTTTC
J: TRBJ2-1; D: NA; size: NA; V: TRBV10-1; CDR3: CASSLGLAPQSEDNEQFF; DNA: TGCGCCAGCAGTCTGGGGCTAGCGCCCCAATCAGAAGACAATGAGCAGTTCTTC
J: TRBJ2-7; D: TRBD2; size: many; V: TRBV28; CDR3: CASSFGGSGYEQYF; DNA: TGTGCCAGCAGTTTTGGCGGGAGTGGATACGAGCAGTACTTC
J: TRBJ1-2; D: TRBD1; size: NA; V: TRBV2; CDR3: CANTWDSTNYGYTF; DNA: TGTGCCAACACCTGGGACAGCACTAACTATGGCTACACCTTC
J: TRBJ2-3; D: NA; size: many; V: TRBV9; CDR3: CASSAGQSRTDTQYF; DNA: TGTGCCAGCAGCGCCGGGCAGTCAAGGACAGATACGCAGTATTTT
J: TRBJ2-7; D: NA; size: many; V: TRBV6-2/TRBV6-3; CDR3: CASSYRTRTYEQYF; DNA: TGTGCCAGCAGTTACAGGACCCGGACCTACGAGCAGTACTTC
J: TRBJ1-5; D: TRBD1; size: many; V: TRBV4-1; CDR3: CASSPTGQGINQPQHF; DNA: TGCGCCAGCAGCCCTACGGGACAGGGAATCAATCAGCCCCAGCATTTT
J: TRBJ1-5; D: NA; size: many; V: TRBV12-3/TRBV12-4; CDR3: CASGEGVYSNQPQHF; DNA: TGTGCCAGCGGAGAAGGGGTCTATAGCAATCAGCCCCAGCATTTT
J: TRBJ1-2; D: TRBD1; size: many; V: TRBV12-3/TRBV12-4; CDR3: CASSFTGGAAGGYTF; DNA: TGTGCCAGCAGCTTTACAGGGGGCGCGGCTGGTGGCTACACCTTC
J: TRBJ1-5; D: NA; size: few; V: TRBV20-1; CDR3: CSAADVQSNQPQHF; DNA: TGCAGTGCCGCGGACGTCCAGAGCAATCAGCCCCAGCATTTT
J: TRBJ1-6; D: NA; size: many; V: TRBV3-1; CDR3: CASSQGVRSPLHF; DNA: TGTGCCAGCAGCCAAGGGGTTAGATCACCCCTCCACTTT
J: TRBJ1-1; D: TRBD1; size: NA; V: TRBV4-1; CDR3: CASSQDSASTGAVEAFF; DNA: TGCGCCAGCAGCCAAGATTCCGCCTCGACAGGGGCGGTTGAGGCTTTCTTT
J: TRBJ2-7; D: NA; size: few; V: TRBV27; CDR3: CASSPAPGPPGYEQYF; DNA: TGTGCCAGCAGCCCCGCACCGGGACCCCCGGGGTACGAGCAGTACTTC
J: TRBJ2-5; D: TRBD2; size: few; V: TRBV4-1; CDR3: CASSRPPGLGGETQYF; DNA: TGCGCCAGCAGCCGTCCGCCGGGACTAGGGGGAGAGACCCAGTACTTC
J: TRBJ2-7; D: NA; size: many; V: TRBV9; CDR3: CASSPGALPYEQYF; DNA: TGTGCCAGCAGTCCGGGGGCCCTTCCCTACGAGCAGTACTTC
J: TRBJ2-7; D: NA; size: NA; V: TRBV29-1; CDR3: CSVVVPREQYF; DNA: TGCAGCGTTGTCGTCCCTCGCGAGCAGTACTTC
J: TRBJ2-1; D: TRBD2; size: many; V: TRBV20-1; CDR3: CSATQREVYNEQFF; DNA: TGCAGTGCAACACAGCGGGAGGTCTACAATGAGCAGTTCTTC
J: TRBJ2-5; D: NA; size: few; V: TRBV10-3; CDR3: CAISERFRDVQETQYF; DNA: TGTGCCATCAGTGAACGATTCAGGGACGTTCAAGAGACCCAGTACTTC
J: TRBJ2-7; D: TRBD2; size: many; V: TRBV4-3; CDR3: CASSQGGAGGTYEQYF; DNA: TGCGCCAGCAGCCAAGGGGGGGCGGGAGGAACGTACGAGCAGTACTTC
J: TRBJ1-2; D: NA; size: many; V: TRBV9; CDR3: CASSAQGSRLGYTF; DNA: TGTGCCAGCAGCGCCCAGGGATCGCGTTTGGGCTACACCTTC
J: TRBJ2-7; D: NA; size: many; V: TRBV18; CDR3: CASSPRDGSYEQYF; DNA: TGTGCCAGCTCACCACGCGACGGCTCCTACGAGCAGTACTTC